Below are 23 T cell receptor beta chains sequenced from a single sample in a study of blood T cell repertoires in COVID-19. Generated by immunoSEQ multiplex PCR, the TCRdb table keeps only in-frame clones and is missing some. Among about 360,000 clones listed, around 90% were seen once. The sample was PBMCs or T cells enriched from blood (not recorded which). Receptors were obtained from a woman aged 40 to 50 with acute COVID-19.

The V gene is TRBV19, the J gene TRBJ2-7; 7 bases match TRBD2. V lost 5 bases and J lost 7; bases outside the gene matches: 2. Germline V gene lookup returns CDR1 LNHDA and CDR2 SQIVND (reference sequence). The CDR3 spans 11 residues. The CDR3 DNA sequence: TGTGCCAGTAGTTGGGGAGGGGAGCAGTACTTC. Amino acids: CASSWGGEQYF.

This sequence joins TRBV11-2 and TRBJ1-6; D not certain. The V end lost 2 bases, the J end lost 0 bases, and 14 bases lay between the germline ends. The CDR3 spans 18 residues. Germline V CDR1 and CDR2: SGHAT, FQNNGV. The CDR3 region has the DNA TGTGCCAGCAGCTTAACAGCTCAACCTGGCTCCTATAATTCACCCCTCCACTTT. Translation: CASSLTAQPGSYNSPLHF.

The rearrangement joins TRBV30 to TRBJ1-3; D uncertain. The V end lost 0 bases, the J end lost 4 bases, and 7 bases lay between the germline ends. CDR3 size: 13 residues. Germline CDR1 and CDR2: GTSNPN and SVGIG (reference sequence). In DNA, the CDR3 is TGTGCCTGGAGTGTTGAGGAGGGAAACACCATATATTTT. Its protein product is CAWSVEEGNTIYF.

The chain couples TRBV5-1 to TRBJ1-6, with D tentatively TRBD1 (6 bases). V was pared by 4 bases and J by 13 bases, with 18 bases between. Per germline, CDR1 SGHRS and CDR2 YFSETQ. The CDR3 is made up of 14 amino acids. CDR3 protein: CASSGRTEDAPLHF. CDR3 sequence (DNA): TGCGCCAGCAGCGGGCGGACAGAGGACGCCCCCCTCCACTTT. Filled out from reference TRBV5-1 and TRBJ1-6, the complete variable domain reads KAGVTQTPRYLIKTRGQQVTLSCSPISGHRSVSWYQQTPGQGLQFLFEYFSETQRNKGNFPGRFSGRQFSNSRSEMNVSTLELGDSALYLCASSGRTEDAPLHFGNGTRLTVT.

V and J are TRBV5-8 and TRBJ2-3; D ambiguous. Looked up from germline, CDR1 is SGHTS and CDR2 is YDEGEE. Deletions cut 1 base from V and 0 bases from J, with 6 bases between. This CDR3 has 14 residues. CDR3 coding DNA: TGTGCCAGCAGCTTGTCCCCTAGCACAGATACGCAGTATTTT. Translating gives CASSLSPSTDTQYF.

V gene TRBV11-2 combines with J gene TRBJ2-7; no definite D call. The CDR3 has 13 residues. The germline CDR1 and CDR2 sequences are SGHAT and FQNNGV. Trimming stripped 0 bases from V and 2 bases from J, with 5 bases between. CDR3 nucleotide sequence: TGTGCCAGCAGCTTAGATCTCCCCTACGAGCAGTACTTC. Translation gives CASSLDLPYEQYF.

The CDR3 region has the DNA TGTGCCAGTAGTATCGCGCAGGGCGGAGTTTCACCCCTCCACTTT. Its protein is CASSIAQGGVSPLHF. The chain joins TRBV19 to TRBJ1-6, with D perhaps TRBD1 (5 bases). This CDR3 is 15 amino acids long. Trimming removed 3 bases at V and 9 bases at J, with 15 bases between. Germline V gene lookup returns CDR1 LNHDA and CDR2 SQIVND (reference sequence). The full variable domain, in which reference TRBV19 and TRBJ1-6 provide the parts outside the CDR3, is DGGITQSPKYLFRKEGQNVTLSCEQNLNHDAMYWYRQDPGQGLRLIYYSQIVNDFQKGDIAEGYSVSREKKESFPLTVTSAQKNPTAFYLCASSIAQGGVSPLHFGNGTRLTVT.

The rearrangement joins TRBV9 to TRBJ2-5; possible D gene TRBD2, 6 bases. Germline lookup yields CDR1 SGDLS and CDR2 YYNGEE. This CDR3 has 14 residues. V was trimmed by 4 bases and J by 1 base, leaving 11 bases between them. CDR3: CASSRSGPQETQYF. DNA of the CDR3: TGTGCCAGCAGCCGGAGCGGGCCCCAAGAGACCCAGTACTTC. Variable domain in full (rest from reference TRBV9 and TRBJ2-5): DSGVTQTPKHLITATGQRVTLRCSPRSGDLSVYWYQQSLDQGLQFLIQYYNGEERAKGNILERFSAQQFPDLHSELNLSSLELGDSALYFCASSRSGPQETQYFGPGTRLLVL.

A note on this clone: Within the sample, other DNA sequences also encode this same CDR3. V usage is TRBV6-2 or TRBV6-3 and J usage is TRBJ1-6; tentative D call: TRBD1 (5 bases). The V gene lost 0 bases and the J gene lost 4 bases, with 7 bases spanning the gap. This CDR3 region has 15 residues. CDR1 is MNHEY and CDR2 is SVGEGT in the germline V gene. The CDR3: CASSYSQGYNSPLHF. The CDR3 bases are TGTGCCAGCAGTTACTCGCAGGGTTATAATTCACCCCTCCACTTT.

The rearrangement joins TRBV9 to TRBJ1-3; D is unresolved. The CDR3 length is 15 residues. V was pared by 0 bases and J by 4 bases, with 11 bases between. Germline CDR1 SGDLS, CDR2 YYNGEE. This chain's CDR3 is CASSVGRELGNTIYF. The CDR3 nucleotides read TGTGCCAGCAGCGTAGGAAGAGAACTAGGAAACACCATATATTTT.

This clone was observed a single time. The chain employs TRBV2 and TRBJ1-6; tentatively, D is TRBD1 (6 bases). This CDR3 comprises 15 residues. Germline CDR1 reads SNHLY; CDR2 reads FYNNEI. V was clipped by 6 bases and J by 6 bases, with 15 bases between them. The chain's CDR3 is CASRGGGGSNSPLHF. As DNA, the CDR3 is TGTGCCAGCAGGGGAGGGGGAGGGAGTAATTCACCCCTCCACTTT.

The J gene is TRBJ1-6, the V gene TRBV6-5; TRBD1 might be the D (6 bases). Per the germline V gene, CDR1 is MNHEY and CDR2 is SVGAGI. V dropped 9 bases and J dropped 5 bases, with 14 bases sitting between them. The CDR3 is 14 amino acids. CDR3: CASQWGQHNSPLHF. The CDR3 DNA reads as TGTGCCAGTCAATGGGGGCAGCATAATTCACCCCTCCACTTT.

This clone was recorded a few times. The V and J genes are TRBV5-5 and TRBJ2-1; D gene unclear. Trimming stripped 4 bases from V and 5 bases from J, with 10 bases between. The CDR3 sequence is 13 residues long. CDR1 is SGHKS, CDR2 YYEKEE, per germline (reference sequence). As DNA, the CDR3 is TGTGCCAGCAGCCTACGACGGGACAATGAGCAGTTCTTC. Its protein is CASSLRRDNEQFF.

This chain links TRBV2 with TRBJ2-3, with TRBD1 matching 11 bases. CDR1 is SNHLY and CDR2 is FYNNEI in the germline V gene. The CDR3 is 15 amino acids. Trimming cost V 3 bases and J 4 bases; bases outside gene matches: 3. Here the CDR3 DNA reads TGTGCCAGCAGTGAGCAGGGACAGGGGGCAGATACGCAGTATTTT. Its protein product is CASSEQGQGADTQYF.

Turning to this clone: Different DNA sequences within this sample yield the same CDR3. This chain links TRBV3-1 (or the pseudogene TRBV3-2) with TRBJ1-5; a weak D match, TRBD1 (6 bases). From germline, CDR1 is LGHDT and CDR2 YNNKEL (reference sequence). Trimming cost V 0 bases and J 7 bases, with 13 bases left between them. The CDR3 length is 15 residues. The CDR3 is CASSQDWGGRQPQHF. The CDR3 nucleotides are TGTGCCAGCAGCCAAGATTGGGGGGGCCGACAGCCCCAGCATTTT.

The chain is built from TRBV19 and TRBJ2-6, with 7 bases lining up with TRBD1. This CDR3 spans 18 amino acids. Germline trimming cut 9 bases from V and 0 bases from J; bases unmatched to any gene: 14. Germline CDR1 reads LNHDA; CDR2 reads SQIVND (reference sequence). CDR3: CARSTRGAGGSGANVLTF. In nucleotides, the CDR3 is TGTGCCAGGTCGACCCGTGGGGCAGGGGGCTCTGGGGCCAACGTCCTGACTTTC.

The genes are TRBV19 and TRBJ1-5; D is ambiguous. V was trimmed by 5 bases and J by 1 base, leaving 9 bases between them. CDR1 and CDR2 (germline): LNHDA, SQIVND (reference sequence). The CDR3 sequence is 14 residues long. CDR3 nucleotide sequence: TGTGCCAGTAGTCGAGGCCTAAGCAATCAGCCCCAGCATTTT. Protein product: CASSRGLSNQPQHF.

The chain combines TRBV6-5 with TRBJ2-2; perhaps TRBD1 as D (6 bases). This CDR3 spans 14 amino acids. Trimming shortened V by 2 bases and J by 7 bases, and 11 bases separated the two germline ends. Germline-derived CDR1 and CDR2 are MNHEY and SVGAGI. The CDR3 region has the DNA TGTGCCAGCAGTTACACAGGGTTCGGCGGGGAGCTGTTTTTT. This sequence encodes CASSYTGFGGELFF.

This sequence joins TRBV11-2 and TRBJ1-2, with 8 nucleotides matching TRBD1. CDR3 length equals 14 residues. The J segment lost 4 bases and the V segment lost 5 bases, leaving 6 bases of the junction unmatched. The germline V gene encodes CDR1 SGHAT and CDR2 FQNNGV. The CDR3 nucleotides read TGTGCCAGCAGCACCGACAGGGGAAGCTATGGCTACACCTTC. It specifies CASSTDRGSYGYTF.

In regard to this clone: Different DNA sequences within this sample yield the same CDR3. V and J are TRBV7-2 and TRBJ1-1; 8 nucleotides align to TRBD1. Trimming removed 6 bases from V and 2 bases from J; junction bases left unmatched: 5. The CDR3 has 14 residues. In germline, CDR1 is SGHTA, CDR2 FQGNSA. CDR3 coding DNA: TGTGCCAGCAGTCGGACAGGGCTAAACACTGAAGCTTTCTTT. Its protein is CASSRTGLNTEAFF.

As to this clone: In the same sample, other DNA sequences code for this CDR3. The rearrangement links TRBV2 to TRBJ1-5; possible D gene TRBD1, 6 bases. The CDR3 length is 14 residues. V lost 6 bases and J 2 bases, leaving 11 bases between the germline ends. Germline assignment: CDR1 SNHLY and CDR2 FYNNEI. The CDR3 protein is CASRGGTGNQPQHF. Here the CDR3 DNA reads TGTGCCAGCAGAGGGGGAACGGGCAATCAGCCCCAGCATTTT.

This clone was seen a handful of times. CDR3 region: CASSARVGETQYF. The CDR3 DNA reads TGTGCCAGCAGTGCGAGGGTCGGCGAGACCCAGTACTTC. This chain joins TRBV2 and TRBJ2-5; D may be TRBD2 (5 bases). The CDR3 has 13 amino acids. The V and J ends lost 4 bases and 5 bases respectively, with 11 bases between them. CDR1 and CDR2 from the germline V gene are SNHLY and FYNNEI. Looking up the rest from reference TRBV2 and TRBJ2-5 gives the full variable domain: EPEVTQTPSHQVTQMGQEVILRCVPISNHLYFYWYRQILGQKVEFLVSFYNNEISEKSEIFDDQFSVERPDGSNFTLKIRSTKLEDSAMYFCASSARVGETQYFGPGTRLLVL.

The table lists this clone with a count of one. The genes are TRBV7-6 and TRBJ1-5, with D perhaps matching TRBD1 (6 bases). The germline CDR1 and CDR2 sequences are SGHVS and FNYEAQ. Trimming pared 5 bases from V and 6 bases from J, leaving 20 bases between. The length of the CDR3 is 16 residues. In nucleotides, the CDR3 is TGTGCCAGCAGCCCCGGAGGCGGGGGCGGGGGTCAGCCCCAGCATTTT. This sequence encodes CASSPGGGGGGQPQHF.